This TCR beta chain was identified in a study of blood T cell repertoires in COVID-19. Study overall: Spain, Italy and the United States supplied samples that represented acute and convalescent COVID-19. The analysed material was cDNA or gDNA that came from T cells, B-cell-depleted T cells, or PBMCs.

CDR1 is SGHKS and CDR2 is YYEKEE in the germline V gene (reference sequence). Losses at the gene ends were 2 bases for V and 6 bases for J; bases not matched to a gene: 8. The CDR3 runs 15 residues. How the authors handled the data: Reference gene primers were amplified, and this amplification served to estimate nucleated cell counts. Produced via immunoSEQ multiplex PCR; TCRdb's table is partial and in-frame only. That table supplies the V and J calls and clone size; D and trimming were determined from the DNA. Among roughly 410,000 clones listed, 70% to 90% were seen once. Sequenced: peripheral blood. The gene calls are TRBV5-5 and TRBJ2-1; 7 nucleotides line up with TRBD1. This clonotype originated in a man aged 40-49 years with acute or convalescent COVID-19. CDR3 sequence reads: CASSFRRQGRNEQFF. For the CDR3, the DNA is TGTGCCAGCAGCTTTCGCAGACAGGGTCGCAATGAGCAGTTCTTC.